This T cell receptor beta chain is from a study of blood T cell repertoires in COVID-19. At the level of the study: In each case, the material was cDNA or gDNA derived from T cells, B-cell-depleted T cells, or PBMCs.

Germline CDR1 is LNHDA and CDR2 is SQIVND (reference sequence). V was clipped by 4 bases and J by 4 bases, with 11 bases between them. The CDR3 runs to 14 residues. As originally analysed: Reference gene primer amplification gave nucleated cell count estimates. Profiled with immunoSEQ multiplex PCR; TCRdb holds only in-frame clones, not every one. The V and J calls and clone size come from that table; D and trimming were worked out from the DNA. The sample carries under 300,000 clones, 83% recorded once. The receptor's source is a human donor in a cohort sampled during active COVID-19. The sample was peripheral blood. This chain uses TRBV19 with TRBJ2-1; D is perhaps TRBD1 (5 bases). The CDR3 region is CASSTLDTYNEQFF. CDR3 in DNA: TGTGCCAGTAGTACATTGGACACATACAATGAGCAGTTCTTC.